Below, 16 T cell receptor beta chains from the same sample are listed, as sequenced in a study of T cell repertoires in cytomegalovirus infection. From the reads, TCRdb called clonotypes with MiXCR, one entry per CDR3 protein. The sample has 680,000 or so distinct CDR3 sequences; around a third are singletons. Which antigens these TCRs recognize remains unknown. The sample here was cultured PBMCs, taken from culture after CMV antigen stimulation. Receptors originate from a human donor in good health (CMV status not recorded). Some clones in this sample may be carry-over from other donors' samples.

This chain joins TRBV6-6 and TRBJ2-7; 9 bases align to TRBD1. J lost 2 bases, V lost 6 bases, and 8 bases had no gene match. The CDR3 contains 15 residues. Germline V CDR1 and CDR2: MNHNY, SVGAGI (reference sequence). DNA of the CDR3: TGTGCCAGCAGCTTCCCCGGGACAGGGACCTACGAGCAGTACTTC. Protein: CASSFPGTGTYEQYF.

The chain links TRBV11-2 to TRBJ1-2, with D tentatively TRBD1 (6 bases). Trimming removed 1 base at V and 7 bases at J, with 16 bases between. The germline V gene has CDR1 SGHAT and CDR2 FQNNGV. The CDR3 contains 15 residues. The CDR3 here is CASSLAWGGALGYTF. The CDR3 DNA sequence: TGTGCCAGCAGCTTAGCCTGGGGGGGGGCGCTTGGCTACACCTTC.

V usage is TRBV7-2 and J usage is TRBJ2-5; D tentatively reads TRBD1 or TRBD2 (6 bases each). The CDR3 is 15 residues long. With 1 base removed from V and 0 bases from J, the gap between germline ends came to 9 bases. Germline CDR1 and CDR2: SGHTA and FQGNSA. The CDR3 DNA reads as TGTGCCAGCAGCTTAGGGGGGGCAAACCAAGAGACCCAGTACTTC. Its protein product is CASSLGGANQETQYF.

This rearrangement joins TRBV2 to TRBJ1-2, with 9 positions matching TRBD1. With 2 bases clipped from V and 8 bases from J, the junction kept 9 bases outside the gene matches. The CDR3 has 15 residues. Germline-derived CDR1 and CDR2 are SNHLY and FYNNEI. The CDR3 DNA reads as TGTGCCAGCAGTGAAAAAGGAGGACAGGGGTCGGGCTACACCTTC. Residues: CASSEKGGQGSGYTF. Based on the CDR3 plus reference TRBV2 and TRBJ1-2, the full variable domain is EPEVTQTPSHQVTQMGQEVILRCVPISNHLYFYWYRQILGQKVEFLVSFYNNEISEKSEIFDDQFSVERPDGSNFTLKIRSTKLEDSAMYFCASSEKGGQGSGYTFGSGTRLTVV.

This clonotype was counted between two and nine times. The chain recombines TRBV19 with TRBJ1-5; D is unresolved. Germline CDR1 LNHDA, CDR2 SQIVND (reference sequence). The CDR3 contains 14 residues. V was cut by 2 bases and J by 2 bases, with 7 bases left in between. The CDR3, as DNA: TGTGCCAGTAGTATAACAGATGGCAATCAGCCCCAGCATTTT. Translation gives CASSITDGNQPQHF.

The genes are TRBV19 and TRBJ2-5, with D maybe TRBD2 (6 bases). Trimming removed 5 bases from V and 10 bases from J, with 11 bases in between. Looked up from germline, CDR1 is LNHDA and CDR2 is SQIVND (reference sequence). The CDR3 covers 11 residues. In DNA form, the CDR3 reads TGTGCCAGTAGTTCGCGGGACCTCCAGTACTTC. Protein product: CASSSRDLQYF.

This chain's CDR3 is CSAHRLAGPGNEQFF. CDR3 bases: TGCAGTGCTCATAGACTAGCGGGACCTGGGAATGAGCAGTTCTTC. The chain carries TRBV20-1 and TRBJ2-1; 11 positions agree with TRBD2. Germline values: CDR1 DFQATT, CDR2 SNEGSKA (reference sequence). The CDR3 has 15 residues. With V trimmed by 5 bases and J by 7 bases, 10 bases remained unmatched.

This clonotype has a handful of counts. The gene calls are TRBV11-2 and TRBJ2-3; TRBD2 aligns across 7 bases. V was pared by 5 bases and J by 2 bases, with 7 bases of the junction left unmatched. Germline assignment: CDR1 SGHAT and CDR2 FQNNGV. CDR3 size: 15 residues. The CDR3 nucleotides read TGTGCCAGCAGCCCCATAGCGGGCCTCACAGATACGCAGTATTTT. This codes for CASSPIAGLTDTQYF.

This sequence joins TRBV12-3 or TRBV12-4 and TRBJ1-1; the D gene is possibly TRBD1 (6 bases). The CDR3 length is 14 residues. V lost 3 bases, J lost 4 bases, and 12 bases lay in between. CDR3 nucleotides: TGTGCCAGCAGTTTGGGGGCCACGGGCACTGAAGCTTTCTTT. Translation gives CASSLGATGTEAFF.

This clonotype was picked up a small number of times. The chain couples TRBV12-3 or TRBV12-4 to TRBJ2-1; D might be TRBD2 (5 bases). CDR3 length: 13 amino acids. V lost 4 bases and J 6 bases, leaving 10 bases between the germline ends. The CDR3 DNA is TGTGCCAGCAGTTCCTTGACTACCAATGAGCAGTTCTTC. Its translation is CASSSLTTNEQFF.

This clonotype has a handful of counts. The V and J genes are TRBV19 and TRBJ2-5, with 8 bases lining up with TRBD2. Germline CDR1 is LNHDA and CDR2 is SQIVND (reference sequence). Germline trimming cut 3 bases from V and 3 bases from J; bases unmatched to any gene: 3. The CDR3 has 14 residues. The DNA of the CDR3 is TGTGCCAGTAGTATGGGGACTAGGGAAGAGACCCAGTACTTC. It codes for CASSMGTREETQYF. The whole variable domain, filled in from reference TRBV19 and TRBJ2-5, reads DGGITQSPKYLFRKEGQNVTLSCEQNLNHDAMYWYRQDPGQGLRLIYYSQIVNDFQKGDIAEGYSVSREKKESFPLTVTSAQKNPTAFYLCASSMGTREETQYFGPGTRLLVL.

This clonotype showed up many times. This rearrangement joins TRBV7-2 to TRBJ1-2, with a tentative D call TRBD1 (5 bases). The V gene's germline CDR1 is SGHTA and CDR2 FQGNSA. The CDR3 runs to 15 residues. The ends were cut back, 1 base at V and 4 bases at J, with 13 bases in the middle. Here the CDR3 reads CASSLGPARGYGYTF. DNA of the CDR3: TGTGCCAGCAGCTTAGGCCCTGCAAGGGGCTATGGCTACACCTTC.

This rearrangement joins TRBV6-6 to TRBJ1-1, with unresolved D. The CDR3 is 11 residues long. CDR1 and CDR2 from the germline V gene are MNHNY and SVGAGI (reference sequence). V was cut by 6 bases and J by 7 bases, with 9 bases left in between. Here the CDR3 reads CASSVGGEAFF. CDR3 bases: TGTGCCAGCAGCGTGGGAGGTGAAGCTTTCTTT.

For this clonotype: Because the CDR3 is missing its conserved closing phenylalanine or tryptophan, this is likely a read error. The rearrangement links TRBV7-2 to TRBJ1-1, with D possibly being TRBD1 (5 bases). The CDR3 is 12 amino acids. The germline V gene encodes CDR1 SGHTA and CDR2 FQGNSA. Between the trimmed V and J ends, which lost 5 bases and 8 bases, there was a span of 12 bases. The CDR3, as DNA: TGTGCCAGCAGCACAAGGACATCGGAAGCTTTCCTT. This encodes CASSTRTSEAFL.

V is TRBV6-5 and J is TRBJ1-5, with D maybe TRBD1 (5 bases). This CDR3 is built from 14 residues. Per the germline V gene, CDR1 is MNHEY and CDR2 is SVGAGI. V shed 6 bases and J shed 7 bases, with 16 bases lying between them. The CDR3 spells CASRDTGMEQPQHF. The DNA of the CDR3 is TGTGCCAGCAGGGACACCGGGATGGAGCAGCCCCAGCATTTT.

V and J are TRBV12-3 or TRBV12-4 and TRBJ1-2; D is perhaps TRBD1 (5 bases). The CDR3 consists of 13 residues. Trimming removed 10 bases at V and 4 bases at J, with 16 bases between. The CDR3 loop is CAIKGGVAYGYTF. CDR3 nucleotides: TGTGCCATCAAAGGAGGGGTTGCCTATGGCTACACCTTC.